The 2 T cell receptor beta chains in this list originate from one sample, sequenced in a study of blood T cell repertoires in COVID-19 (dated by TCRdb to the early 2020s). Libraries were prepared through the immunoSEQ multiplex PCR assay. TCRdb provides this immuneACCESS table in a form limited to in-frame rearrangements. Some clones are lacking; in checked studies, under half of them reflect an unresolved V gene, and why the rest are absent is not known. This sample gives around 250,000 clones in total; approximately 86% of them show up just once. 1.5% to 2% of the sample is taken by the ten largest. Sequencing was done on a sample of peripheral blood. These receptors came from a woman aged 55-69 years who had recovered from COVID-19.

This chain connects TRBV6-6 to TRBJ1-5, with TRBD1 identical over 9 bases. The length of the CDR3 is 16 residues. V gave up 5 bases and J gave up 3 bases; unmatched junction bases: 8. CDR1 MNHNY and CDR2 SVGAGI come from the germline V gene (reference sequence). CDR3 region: CASSHGQGRYNQPQHF. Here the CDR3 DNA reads TGTGCCAGCAGTCACGGACAGGGGAGGTACAATCAGCCCCAGCATTTT.

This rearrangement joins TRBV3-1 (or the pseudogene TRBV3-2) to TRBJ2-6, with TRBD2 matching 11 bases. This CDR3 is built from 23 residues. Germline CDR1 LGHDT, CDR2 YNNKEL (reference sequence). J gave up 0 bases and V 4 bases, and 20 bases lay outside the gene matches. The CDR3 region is CASSPGTSGLNPTNRSGANVLTF. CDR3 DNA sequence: TGTGCCAGCAGCCCCGGGACTAGCGGATTGAATCCGACTAACCGCTCTGGGGCCAACGTCCTGACTTTC.